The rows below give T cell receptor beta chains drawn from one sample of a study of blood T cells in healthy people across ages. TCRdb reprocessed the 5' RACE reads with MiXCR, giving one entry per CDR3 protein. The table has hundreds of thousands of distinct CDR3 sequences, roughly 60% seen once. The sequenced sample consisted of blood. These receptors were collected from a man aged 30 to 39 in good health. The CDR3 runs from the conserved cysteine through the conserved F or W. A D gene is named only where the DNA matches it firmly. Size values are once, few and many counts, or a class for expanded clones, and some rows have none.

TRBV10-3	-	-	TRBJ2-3	TGTGCCATCAGTGTCGGAGATACGCAGTATTTT	CAISVGDTQYF
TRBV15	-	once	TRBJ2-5	TGTGCCACCAGCAGAGGAGACAGTAAAGAGACCCAGTACTTC	CATSRGDSKETQYF
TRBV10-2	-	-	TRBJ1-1	TGCGCCAGCAGGACAGTGGGCATCTACACTGAAGCTTTCTTT	CASRTVGIYTEAFF
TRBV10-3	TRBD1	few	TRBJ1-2	TGTGCCATCAACCACGGACAGGGTCCTTATGGCTACACCTTC	CAINHGQGPYGYTF
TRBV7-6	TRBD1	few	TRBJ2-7	TGTGCCAGCAGCGCAGGGGGGACAGGGCCCTACGAGCAGTACTTC	CASSAGGTGPYEQYF
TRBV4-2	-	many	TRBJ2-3	TGTGCCAGCAGCCAAGGACAGAGAGGCGATACGCAGTATTTT	CASSQGQRGDTQYF
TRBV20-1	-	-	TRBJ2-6	TGCAGTGCACCAAATCAGGTCTCTGGGGCCAACGTCCTGACTTTC	CSAPNQVSGANVLTF
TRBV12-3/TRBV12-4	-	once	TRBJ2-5	TGTGCCAGCAGTTATTGGGGCCACAGGACCGGGCAGTACTTC	CASSYWGHRTGQYF
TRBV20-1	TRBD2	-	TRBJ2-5	TGCAGTGGGGATGGACTAGGCCAAGAGACCCAGTACTTC	CSGDGLGQETQYF
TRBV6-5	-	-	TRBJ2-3	TGTGCCAGCAGTTATTTCCCCAGCTCCACAGATACGCAGTATTTT	CASSYFPSSTDTQYF
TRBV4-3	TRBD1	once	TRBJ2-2	TGCGCCAGCAGCCATTATACAGGGGCGAACACCGGGGAGCTGTTTTTT	CASSHYTGANTGELFF
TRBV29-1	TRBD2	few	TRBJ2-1	TGCAGCGTCAGCGGCGGGGGGGATAATGAGCAGTTCTTC	CSVSGGGDNEQFF
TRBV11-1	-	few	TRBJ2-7	TGTGCCAGCAGCTTAGTTCGGGGGTTGGCGGGGTTGGGCAATGAGCAGTACTTC	CASSLVRGLAGLGNEQYF
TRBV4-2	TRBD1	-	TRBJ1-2	TGTACCAGCAGCCAAGATCTTCCCGGACAGGGCCTCTCTATGCGGGGCTACACCTTC	CTSSQDLPGQGLSMRGYTF
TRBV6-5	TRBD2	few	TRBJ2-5	TGTGCCAGCAGTTGGACTAGCCCGGGCCAAGAGACCCAGTACTTC	CASSWTSPGQETQYF
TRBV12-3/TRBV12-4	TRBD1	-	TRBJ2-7	TGTGCCAGCAGTCCCCATTGGGGACAGGAAGCCTCCGAGCAGTACTTC	CASSPHWGQEASEQYF
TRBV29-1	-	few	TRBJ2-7	TGCAGTACCCGAAAGGGGGGGGACTACGAGCAGTACTTC	CSTRKGGDYEQYF
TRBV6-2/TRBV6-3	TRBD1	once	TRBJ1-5	TGTGCCAGCAGACCGGGACAGTTCAATCAGCCCCAGCATTTT	CASRPGQFNQPQHF
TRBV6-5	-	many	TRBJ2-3	TGTGCCAGCAGTTTTGGACCCAGGCAAGATACGCAGTATTTT	CASSFGPRQDTQYF
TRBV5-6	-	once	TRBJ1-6	TGTGCCAGCAGCTTGGTCACAGGACGGTTTAATTCACCCCTCCACTTT	CASSLVTGRFNSPLHF
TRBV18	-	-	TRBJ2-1	TGTGCCAGCTCAGCCCGGACTCCCCAAGCATCTCACAATGAGCAGTTCTTC	CASSARTPQASHNEQFF
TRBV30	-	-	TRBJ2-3	TGTGCCTGTGTACCCATCGGCGGGTATACGCAGTATTTT	CACVPIGGYTQYF
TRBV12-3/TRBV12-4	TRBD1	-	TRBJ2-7	TGTGCCAGCAGCGACACAGGGGTGGGAGAGCAGTACTTC	CASSDTGVGEQYF
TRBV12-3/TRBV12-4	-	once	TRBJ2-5	TGTGCCAGCAGTTCCCCGGGCCCGTACCAAGAGACCCAGTACTTC	CASSSPGPYQETQYF
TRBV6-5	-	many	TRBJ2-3	TGTGCCAGCAGTTCCGTGGATACGCAGTATTTT	CASSSVDTQYF
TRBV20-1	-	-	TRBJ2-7	TGCAGTGCTAAAGTACTAAGGATCTACGAGCAGTACTTC	CSAKVLRIYEQYF
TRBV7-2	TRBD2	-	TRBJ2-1	TGTGCCAGCGGACAAGCGGGAGGGGGCTCCTACAATGAGCAGTTCTTC	CASGQAGGGSYNEQFF
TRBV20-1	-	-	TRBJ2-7	TGCAGTGCTAGAGATCCTCTAGAGAGCTACGAGCAGTACTTC	CSARDPLESYEQYF
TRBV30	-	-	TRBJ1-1	TGTGCCTGGAGTGCCGGGCGTACTGAAGCTTTCTTT	CAWSAGRTEAFF
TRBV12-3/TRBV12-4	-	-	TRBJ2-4	TGTGCCAGCAGTCCGACCTACTTAGCTAAAAACATTCAGTACTTC	CASSPTYLAKNIQYF
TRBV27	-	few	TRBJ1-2	TGTGCCAACGAAGATACGGGCGCGAGGTTCTCACATGGCTACACCTTC	CANEDTGARFSHGYTF
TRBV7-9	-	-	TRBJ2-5	TGTGCCAGCAGCCCGCCGACCGGGGTAGAGGAGACCCAGTACTTC	CASSPPTGVEETQYF
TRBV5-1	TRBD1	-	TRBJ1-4	TGCGCCAGCAGCTTGGCCGGCCAGGGGGCAGATAATGAAAAACTGTTTTTT	CASSLAGQGADNEKLFF
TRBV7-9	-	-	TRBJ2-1	TGTGCCAGCAGGTCCGGGACCGGGCCGAACAATGAGCAGTTCTTC	CASRSGTGPNNEQFF
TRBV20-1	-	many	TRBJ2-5	TGCAGTGCTAGACTCCCGAGGCAAGAGACCCAGTACTTC	CSARLPRQETQYF
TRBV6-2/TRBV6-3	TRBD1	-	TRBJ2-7	TGTGCCAGCAGAGCCGGGACAGGGGCTCGGTACGAGCAGTACTTC	CASRAGTGARYEQYF
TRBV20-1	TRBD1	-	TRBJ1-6	TGCAGTGCTAGAACAGGGACAGGGGGTTCACCCCTCCACTTT	CSARTGTGGSPLHF
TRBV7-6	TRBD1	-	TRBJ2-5	TGTGCCAGCAGCAAGGGACAGGGACGAGAGACCCAGTACTTC	CASSKGQGRETQYF
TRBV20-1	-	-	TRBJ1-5	TGCAGTGCTAGATCAGGGGCTATGGGCAATCAGCCCCAGCATTTT	CSARSGAMGNQPQHF
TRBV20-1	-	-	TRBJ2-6	TGCAGTGCTAGAGGGGGGGCCGGCTCTGGGGCCAACGTCCTGACTTTC	CSARGGAGSGANVLTF
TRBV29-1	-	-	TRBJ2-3	TGCAGCGTTGCTAGGAATGAGGCAGATACGCAGTATTTT	CSVARNEADTQYF
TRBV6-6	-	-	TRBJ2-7	TGTGCCAGCAGCTCCCCCCCCGACCTGAGCTACGAGCAGTACTTC	CASSSPPDLSYEQYF
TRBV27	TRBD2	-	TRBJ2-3	TGTGCCAGCAGTCCAGGGACTAGTGATTGGGCGCAGTATTTT	CASSPGTSDWAQYF
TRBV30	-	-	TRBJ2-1	TGTGCCTGGAGCAAGGACACGAATGAGCAGTTCTTC	CAWSKDTNEQFF
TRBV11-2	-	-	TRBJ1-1	TGTGCCAGCAGCCCCTCTAGAGCTGAAGCTTTCTTT	CASSPSRAEAFF
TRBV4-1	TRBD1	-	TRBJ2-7	TGCGCCAGCAGCCAAGGTCGGACAGGCTCCTACGAGCAGTACTTC	CASSQGRTGSYEQYF
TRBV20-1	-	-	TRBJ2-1	TGCAGTGCGCCGCCGGGACGCGAAGTCAATGAGCAGTTCTTC	CSAPPGREVNEQFF
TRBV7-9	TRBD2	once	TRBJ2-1	TGTGCCAGCAGCTTAGTGGGGGAGGGGAGGTTCTTC	CASSLVGEGRFF
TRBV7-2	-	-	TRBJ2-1	TGTGCCAGCAGCTTTGGGCGGAATGGGCAGTTCTTC	CASSFGRNGQFF
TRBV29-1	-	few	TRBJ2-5	TGCAGCGTTGAACACTCCAACGGAGAGACCCAGTACTTC	CSVEHSNGETQYF
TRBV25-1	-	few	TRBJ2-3	TGTGCCAGCAGTGAGAGGATTGCTAGCACAGATACGCAGTATTTT	CASSERIASTDTQYF
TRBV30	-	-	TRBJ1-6	TGTGCCTGGAGACTGACCTATAATTCACCCCTCCACTTT	CAWRLTYNSPLHF
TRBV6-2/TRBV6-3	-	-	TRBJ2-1	TGTGCCAGCAGTGGAGTTGAGCAGTTCTTC	CASSGVEQFF
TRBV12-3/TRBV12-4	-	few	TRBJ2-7	TGTGCCAGCAGTTTACAGGGGGGGGACGAGCAGTACTTC	CASSLQGGDEQYF